This record covers a single T cell receptor beta chain. Antigen specificity is unknown. This may be a read error, as it is one base from a much larger clone. TCRdb re-derived calls from the PCR reads in MiXCR, one entry per CDR3 protein. The sample shows hundreds of thousands of distinct CDR3 sequences, over 20% of them seen only once. This sample stems from a study of molecular identifiers for immune sequencing clone quantification. Study-wide results and caveats: Highly expanded clones may be undercounted when identical TCR molecules share barcodes.

The CDR3 loop spans 14 amino acids. Germline-derived CDR1 and CDR2 are LGHNA and YSLEER. The chain joins TRBV4-3 to TRBJ2-4; weak D call: TRBD2 (6 bases). The receptor's source is a human donor in good health. Some libraries in this study had Jurkat cell RNA spiked in. Specimen: naive CD8+ T cells from blood, with Jurkat cell RNA spiked in. Noted subset: FACS-sorted CD8+CD4-CCR7+CD45RA+ naive T cells. The CDR3 region is CASSPGVAKNIQHF. CDR3 nucleotide sequence: TGCGCCAGCAGCCCGGGGGTAGCCAAAAACATTCAGCACTTC.